This T cell receptor (beta chain) comes out of a study of PD-L1 blockade in urothelial cancer. Study-wide background: Male sex and bladder-origin urothelial cancer were recorded for about 85% of the roughly 30 patients. Patients' histories included 0 to 3 prior chemotherapy regimens. General study results and limits: Pretreatment blood TCR clonality under the median forecast improved survival.

With respect to this clone: Its antigen is not identified.

Profiling relied on immunoSEQ multiplex PCR, and the TCRdb table lists in-frame clones only, not all of them. This table holds roughly 63,000 clones, around 81% found once. CDR3 length: 17 residues. Per the germline V gene, CDR1 is SGHRS and CDR2 is YFSETQ. The trim removed 0 bases at V and 3 bases at J, leaving 11 bases unmatched. Time point described: pretreatment peripheral blood. The study collected 1 to 8 samples per patient, pretreatment and on-treatment. The source is a man in his 70s with urothelial cancer. Sequences were derived from PBMCs, sampled around atezolizumab (anti-PD-L1) treatment. The chain carries TRBV5-1 and TRBJ2-5; 7 bases fit TRBD2. The CDR3 DNA reads as TGCGCCAGCAGCTTGGATCCCAGCGGGACCACTGAAGAGACCCAGTACTTC. Amino acids: CASSLDPSGTTEETQYF.